This T cell receptor (beta chain) was observed in a study of control samples from healthy donors and cancer patients. Clones were read by immunoSEQ multiplex PCR, and TCRdb kept only the in-frame ones, dropping some. The sample contains 120,000 or so clones, less than 90% of which appear only once. In this sample, this clone turned up once. Deletions cut 2 bases from V and 6 bases from J, with 15 bases between. There are 15 residues in the CDR3. CDR1 is LNHDA and CDR2 is SQIVND in the germline V gene (reference sequence). Material for sequencing was blood. The rearrangement joins TRBV19 to TRBJ2-3; D remains ambiguous. This TCR came from a young man in good health. The CDR3 is CASSITDPGLDTQYF. The CDR3 region has the DNA TGTGCCAGTAGTATAACGGACCCTGGTCTTGATACGCAGTATTTT. The entire variable domain, with the rest obtained from reference TRBV19 and TRBJ2-3, is as follows: DGGITQSPKYLFRKEGQNVTLSCEQNLNHDAMYWYRQDPGQGLRLIYYSQIVNDFQKGDIAEGYSVSREKKESFPLTVTSAQKNPTAFYLCASSITDPGLDTQYFGPGTRLTVL.